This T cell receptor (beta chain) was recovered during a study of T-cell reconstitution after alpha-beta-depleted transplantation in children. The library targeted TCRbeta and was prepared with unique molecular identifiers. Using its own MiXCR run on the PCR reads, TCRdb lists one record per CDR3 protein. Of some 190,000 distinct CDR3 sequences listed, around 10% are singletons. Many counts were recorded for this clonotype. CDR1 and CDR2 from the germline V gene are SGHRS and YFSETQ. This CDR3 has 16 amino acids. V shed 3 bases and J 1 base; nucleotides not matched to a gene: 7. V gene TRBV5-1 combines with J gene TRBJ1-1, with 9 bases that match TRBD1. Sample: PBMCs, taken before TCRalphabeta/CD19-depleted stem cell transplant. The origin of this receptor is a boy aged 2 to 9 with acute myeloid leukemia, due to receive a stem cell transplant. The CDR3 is CASSWPRDRANTEAFF. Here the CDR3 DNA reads TGCGCCAGCAGCTGGCCCCGGGACAGGGCGAACACTGAAGCTTTCTTT. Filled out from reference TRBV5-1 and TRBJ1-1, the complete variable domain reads KAGVTQTPRYLIKTRGQQVTLSCSPISGHRSVSWYQQTPGQGLQFLFEYFSETQRNKGNFPGRFSGRQFSNSRSEMNVSTLELGDSALYLCASSWPRDRANTEAFFGQGTRLTVV.